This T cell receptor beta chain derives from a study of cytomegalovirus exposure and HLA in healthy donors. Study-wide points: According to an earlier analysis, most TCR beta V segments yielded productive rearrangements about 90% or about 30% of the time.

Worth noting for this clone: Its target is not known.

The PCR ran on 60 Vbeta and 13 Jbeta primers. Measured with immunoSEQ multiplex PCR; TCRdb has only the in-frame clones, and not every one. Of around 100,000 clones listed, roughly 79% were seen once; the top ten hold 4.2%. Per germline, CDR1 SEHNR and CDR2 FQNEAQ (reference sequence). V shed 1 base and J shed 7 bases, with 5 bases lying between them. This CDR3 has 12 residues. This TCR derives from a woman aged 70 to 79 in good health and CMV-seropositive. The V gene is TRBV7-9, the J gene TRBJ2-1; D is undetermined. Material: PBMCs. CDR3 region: CASSLGENEQFF. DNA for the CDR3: TGTGCCAGCAGCTTAGGAGAGAATGAGCAGTTCTTC.